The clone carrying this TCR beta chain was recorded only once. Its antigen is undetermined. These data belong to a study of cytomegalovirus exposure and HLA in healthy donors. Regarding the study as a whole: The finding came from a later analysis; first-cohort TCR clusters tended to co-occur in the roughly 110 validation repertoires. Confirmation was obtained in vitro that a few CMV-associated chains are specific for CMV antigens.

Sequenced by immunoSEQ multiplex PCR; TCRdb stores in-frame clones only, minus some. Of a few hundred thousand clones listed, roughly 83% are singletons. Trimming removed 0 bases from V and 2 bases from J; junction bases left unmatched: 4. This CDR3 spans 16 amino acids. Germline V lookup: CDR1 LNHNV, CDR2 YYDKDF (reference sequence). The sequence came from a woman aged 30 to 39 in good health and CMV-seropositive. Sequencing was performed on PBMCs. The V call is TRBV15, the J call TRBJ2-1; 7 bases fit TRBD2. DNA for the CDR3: TGTGCCACCAGCAGAGATTATGGGGGGGCCTACAATGAGCAGTTCTTC. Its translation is CATSRDYGGAYNEQFF.